This entry lists 3 T cell receptor beta chains sequenced from one sample in a study of naive and memory T cell subsets. For these TCRs, the target antigens are not known. Study conclusions and caveats: A few larger clonotypes appeared in naive repertoires, especially CD8, possibly memory cells re-expressing CD45RA.

Both TRBC1 and TRBC2 were covered by a beta constant-region primer of two equimolar oligonucleotides. Ligated cDNA was amplified by four rounds of PCR with nested alpha and beta constant-region primers and SP2. Using its own MiXCR run on the UMI-ligation and nested PCR reads, TCRdb lists one record per CDR3 protein. Among approximately 140,000 distinct CDR3 sequences listed, roughly 20% were seen once. The specimen sequenced was naive CD4+ T cells from blood. Receptors were obtained from a human donor in good health.

The rearrangement uses TRBV25-1 and TRBJ2-3, with D maybe TRBD2 (5 bases). Germline V lookup: CDR1 MGHDK, CDR2 SYGVNS. CDR3 length: 16 residues. Trimming took off 5 bases at V and 0 bases at J, with 15 bases between the two ends. CDR3 loop: CASSSRAAPSTDTQYF. DNA of the CDR3: TGTGCCAGCAGTTCCCGAGCGGCGCCAAGCACAGATACGCAGTATTTT.

This clonotype was seen more than once but under ten times. V usage is TRBV7-3 and J usage is TRBJ1-1; possibly TRBD1 for D (5 bases). V gave up 6 bases and J gave up 4 bases, with 27 bases separating them. Germline lookup yields CDR1 SGHTA and CDR2 FQGTGA. The CDR3 totals 18 residues. CDR3 nucleotide sequence: TGTGCCAGCAGTCCAGTTAGGGGCAGGGAGGATTGTGTCACTGAAGCTTTCTTT. Its protein product is CASSPVRGREDCVTEAFF.

Regarding this clonotype: At one of its ends the junction is not consistent with the germline gene, which may arise from a read error. The rearrangement links TRBV28 to TRBJ2-7; possibly TRBD1 or TRBD2 for D (5 bases each). The CDR3 is made up of 13 amino acids. Germline V gene lookup returns CDR1 MDHEN and CDR2 SYDVKM. The CDR3 loop is CAISGGILYEQYF. The CDR3 region has the DNA TGTGCCATCAGTGGGGGTATCCTCTACGAGCAGTACTTC.